These 18 T cell receptor beta chains were all obtained from the same sample, sequenced in a study of vaccination and CD4 T cells after COVID-19. The Oncomine TCR Beta short-read assay generated sequence data from the DNA of cultured CD4+ T cells. TCRdb re-derived calls from the PCR reads in MiXCR, one entry per CDR3 protein. This table holds 9,100 or so distinct CDR3 sequences, 35% to 45% found once. As to treatment: roughly 11-day PBMC culture with coronavirus spike peptide pools or control peptides (ViraFEST assay). Researchers collected the unexposed donor's CD4+ T cells before the COVID-19 pandemic (2011-2018). No antigen has been assigned to these receptors. The sequencing input was CD4+ T cells from blood, cultured in vitro. The receptors derive from a human donor in good health.

This clonotype was seen a few times. V and J are TRBV7-9 and TRBJ1-1; a weak D match, TRBD1 (5 bases). Trimming took 5 bases from V and 2 from J, leaving 9 bases between them. The CDR3 is made up of 13 amino acids. CDR1 SEHNR and CDR2 FQNEAQ come from the germline V gene (reference sequence). The CDR3 DNA follows: TGTGCCAGCAGCATACAGGTTAACACTGAAGCTTTCTTT. Its translation: CASSIQVNTEAFF. Filled out from reference TRBV7-9 and TRBJ1-1, the complete variable domain reads DTGVSQNPRHKITKRGQNVTFRCDPISEHNRLYWYRQTLGQGPEFLTYFQNEAQLEKSRLLSDRFSAERPKGSFSTLEIQRTEQGDSAMYLCASSIQVNTEAFFGQGTRLTVV.

The chain is built from TRBV5-1 and TRBJ1-5; D uncertain. The CDR3 length is 13 residues. Germline V gene lookup returns CDR1 SGHRS and CDR2 YFSETQ. Trimming removed 3 bases at V and 3 bases at J, with 7 bases between. The CDR3 DNA sequence: TGCGCCAGCAGCTCCGGGGACAATCAGCCCCAGCATTTT. Translating gives CASSSGDNQPQHF. The complete variable domain, with remaining parts taken from reference TRBV5-1 and TRBJ1-5, reads KAGVTQTPRYLIKTRGQQVTLSCSPISGHRSVSWYQQTPGQGLQFLFEYFSETQRNKGNFPGRFSGRQFSNSRSEMNVSTLELGDSALYLCASSSGDNQPQHFGDGTRLSIL.

This chain connects TRBV24-1 to TRBJ2-5, with D maybe TRBD1 (6 bases). Trimming left V 2 bases short and J 2 bases short, with 17 bases between. The CDR3 is 17 amino acids. CDR1 is KGHDR, CDR2 SFDVKD, per germline. This chain's CDR3 is CATSDYRDTHRQETQYF. CDR3 nucleotide sequence: TGTGCCACCAGTGATTACCGGGACACACATAGACAAGAGACCCAGTACTTC.

This clonotype turned up a few times. The genes are TRBV7-9 and TRBJ2-1; D remains unclear. V lost 5 bases to trimming and J lost 8 bases, with 10 bases between them. Germline V gene data show CDR1 as SEHNR and CDR2 as FQNEAQ (reference sequence). The CDR3 runs to 12 residues. The CDR3 loop is CASSAVVDEQFF. CDR3 nucleotides: TGTGCCAGCAGCGCGGTAGTGGATGAGCAGTTCTTC.

The chain carries TRBV20-1 and TRBJ2-3; D is ambiguous. Trimming stripped 5 bases from V and 3 bases from J, with 9 bases between. CDR3 size: 12 residues. Looked up from germline, CDR1 is DFQATT and CDR2 is SNEGSKA (reference sequence). The CDR3 spells CSAPPGTDTQYF. Written as DNA, the CDR3 is TGCAGTGCTCCCCCAGGAACAGATACGCAGTATTTT.

The V and J genes are TRBV12-3 or TRBV12-4 and TRBJ1-1; 9 bases are a match to TRBD1. The CDR3 consists of 15 residues. Germline trimming cut 5 bases from V and 4 bases from J; bases unmatched to any gene: 8. CDR3 amino acids: CASSLGQGRATEAFF. Written as DNA, the CDR3 is TGTGCCAGCAGTCTTGGACAGGGGCGTGCCACTGAAGCTTTCTTT.

The sample holds a few counts of this clonotype. J is TRBJ1-1 and V is TRBV7-6; tentatively, D is TRBD1 (5 bases). CDR1 is SGHVS, CDR2 FNYEAQ, per germline. This CDR3 region has 15 residues. V dropped 5 bases and J dropped 3 bases, with 16 bases sitting between them. Here the CDR3 DNA reads TGTGCCAGCAGCGCCCGGGACCTATGGGACACTGAAGCTTTCTTT. This translates into CASSARDLWDTEAFF.

The chain couples TRBV30 to TRBJ1-1; no reliable D call. Trimming stripped 4 bases from V and 1 base from J, with 7 bases between. The CDR3 spans 12 residues. CDR1 and CDR2 from the germline V gene are GTSNPN and SVGIG (reference sequence). In DNA form, the CDR3 reads TGTGCCTGGACAAGGGAGAACACTGAAGCTTTCTTT. It is translated as CAWTRENTEAFF.

This clonotype was seen a few times. V and J are TRBV15 and TRBJ1-6; D remains unclear. Trimming left V 0 bases short and J 10 bases short, with 16 bases between. The CDR3 has 16 residues. In germline, CDR1 is LNHNV, CDR2 YYDKDF (reference sequence). CDR3 sequence reads: CATSRDQRQRVSPLHF. The CDR3 nucleotides are TGTGCCACCAGCAGAGATCAACGGCAGAGAGTCTCACCCCTCCACTTT.

The gene calls are TRBV5-5 and TRBJ2-5; D is possibly TRBD1 (5 bases). Germline V gene lookup returns CDR1 SGHKS and CDR2 YYEKEE (reference sequence). This CDR3 contains 15 residues. The germline V and J ends were trimmed by 4 bases and 3 bases, with 16 bases remaining between them. DNA for the CDR3: TGTGCCAGCAGCCCCTCTAGGGGATGGGAAGAGACCCAGTACTTC. Its protein is CASSPSRGWEETQYF.

The rearrangement joins TRBV11-2 to TRBJ1-2; TRBD1 aligns across 7 bases. CDR1 and CDR2 from the germline V gene are SGHAT and FQNNGV. The CDR3 spans 14 residues. Trimming took 5 bases from V and 6 from J; bases not matched to a gene: 9. The CDR3 bases are TGTGCCAGCAGCCCGGGAGGGGGCGCCCATGGCTACACCTTC. Its protein is CASSPGGGAHGYTF.

The sample holds a few counts of this clonotype. V gene TRBV19 combines with J gene TRBJ1-2; D may be TRBD1 (6 bases). Trimming removed 11 bases from V and 4 bases from J, with 17 bases in between. Per the germline V gene, CDR1 is LNHDA and CDR2 is SQIVND (reference sequence). This CDR3 comprises 13 residues. CDR3 nucleotide sequence: TGTGCCTCCGACCCGACAGGAACCTATGGCTACACCTTC. This sequence encodes CASDPTGTYGYTF.

The chain joins TRBV20-1 to TRBJ1-1, with a weak D call TRBD1 (5 bases). CDR1 is DFQATT, CDR2 SNEGSKA, per germline (reference sequence). Between the trimmed V and J ends, which lost 0 bases and 7 bases, there was a span of 12 bases. The CDR3 runs 13 residues. The CDR3 DNA reads as TGCAGTGCTAGAGATGAGACAGTTAATGAAGCTTTCTTT. Protein sequence: CSARDETVNEAFF.

The rearrangement uses TRBV20-1 and TRBJ1-5; D is possibly TRBD1 (6 bases). V was cut by 0 bases and J by 7 bases, with 13 bases left in between. The CDR3 totals 14 residues. In germline, CDR1 is DFQATT, CDR2 SNEGSKA (reference sequence). The CDR3 nucleotides read TGCAGTGCTAGAGATGGGGGGGGCGGCCAGCCCCAGCATTTT. Its translation is CSARDGGGGQPQHF.

The chain combines TRBV19 with TRBJ2-3, with a weak D call TRBD2 (5 bases). This CDR3 contains 14 residues. Germline V CDR1 and CDR2: LNHDA, SQIVND (reference sequence). V gave up 3 bases and J gave up 2 bases, with 9 bases separating them. The CDR3 sequence is CASSIRRITDTQYF. In nucleotides, the CDR3 is TGTGCCAGTAGTATCAGGAGGATCACAGATACGCAGTATTTT.

CDR3 residues: CSALNLYGYTF. CDR3 bases: TGCAGTGCTTTAAATCTTTATGGCTACACCTTC. The chain combines TRBV20-1 with TRBJ1-2; D gene ambiguous. The CDR3 runs 11 residues. Trimming cost V 5 bases and J 5 bases, with 9 bases left between them. The germline gives CDR1 DFQATT, CDR2 SNEGSKA (reference sequence).

This clonotype has only a few counts. This chain links TRBV5-1 with TRBJ2-5; 12 positions agree with TRBD2. Germline V CDR1 and CDR2: SGHRS, YFSETQ. The CDR3 sequence is 15 residues long. Trimming cost V 5 bases and J 9 bases; bases outside gene matches: 11. CDR3 nucleotide sequence: TGCGCCAGCAGTCCGACTAGCGGGGGCGTTAGGGCCCAGTACTTC. It yields the protein CASSPTSGGVRAQYF.

This clonotype was counted between two and nine times. The chain uses TRBV27 and TRBJ2-1; TRBD2 agrees at 7 bases. V shed 7 bases, J shed 3 bases, and the junction held 9 bases outside the gene matches. Germline V lookup: CDR1 MNHEY, CDR2 SMNVEV (reference sequence). There are 15 residues in the CDR3. The CDR3 here is CASTLTGGGYNEQFF. Written as DNA, the CDR3 is TGTGCCAGCACGCTCACCGGCGGGGGCTACAATGAGCAGTTCTTC.